This TCR beta chain came from a study of type 1 and type 2 diabetes patients. Across the study: T cells were magnetically sorted from PBMCs as CD4+ or CD8+ subsets.

Amplification started from genomic DNA. A primer set of 30 forward and 13 reverse primers amplified the CDR3. From the multiplex PCR reads, TCRdb called clonotypes with MiXCR, one entry per CDR3 protein. Here the sample spans 250,000 or so distinct CDR3 sequences, around 50% being singletons. Donors had no other autoimmune disease or infection in four weeks. Roughly 9.5 milliliters of peripheral blood were collected from each participant. CDR1 and CDR2 from the germline V gene are DFQATT and SNEGSKA (reference sequence). The CDR3 consists of 14 residues. Trimming cost V 3 bases and J 3 bases, with 12 bases left between them. This clonotype was detected only a few times.

This chain uses TRBV20-1 with TRBJ1-5; unclear D gene. This clonotype was sampled from a man aged 18 to 30 with type 2 diabetes. Sequencing was carried out using peripheral blood mononuclear cells (PBMCs). In DNA form, the CDR3 reads TGCAGTGCTAGTTTGGCGGGAAACAATCAGCCCCAGCATTTT. It specifies CSASLAGNNQPQHF.